Listed below are T cell receptor beta chains from one sample, sequenced in a study of T cell responses to AZD1222 COVID-19 vaccine. Libraries were prepared by immunoSEQ multiplex PCR; TCRdb keeps only in-frame clonotypes and omits some of them. This table has 95,000 to 150,000 clones, roughly 90% appearing once. The material sequenced was peripheral blood, taken on day 0 of AZD1222 vaccination. The receptors originated from an adult in good health. The CDR3 runs from the conserved cysteine through the conserved F or W.

TRBJ1-1	TRBV19	CASSIDHTGGAEAFF
TRBJ2-2	TRBV24-1	CATSDLTSGSPGELFF
TRBJ2-1	TRBV27	CASRTGQGGEQFF
TRBJ1-2	TRBV7-2	CASSPRDRGLYGYTF
TRBJ1-1	TRBV19	CASSRGNTEAFF
TRBJ2-1	TRBV12-5	CASGLGPHGGGYNEQFF
TRBJ2-3	TRBV6-5	CATWSGQGEADTQYF
TRBJ2-7	TRBV7-6	CASSLSQGSDEQYF
TRBJ1-1	TRBV3-1/TRBV3-2	CASSQGTALEAFF
TRBJ1-5	TRBV19	CASRDGQGEIANQPQHF
TRBJ2-7	TRBV5-1	CASSIKAGAAYEQYF
TRBJ1-1	TRBV5-4	CASSLGPDTEAFF
TRBJ1-1	TRBV2	CASIGTTPNTEAFF
TRBJ2-5	TRBV11-3	CASSFVKPGRMFRETQYF
TRBJ2-1	TRBV28	CASSLSATGSPEQFF
TRBJ1-1	TRBV9	CASSVDSGQGKTEAFF
TRBJ2-2	TRBV9	CASSSSVGVRELFF
TRBJ1-2	TRBV29-1	CSVPTGGDYGYTF
TRBJ2-3	TRBV27	CASTGTGWGHSTDTQYF
TRBJ1-4	TRBV7-2	CASSLVRLSNEKLFF
TRBJ2-7	TRBV9	CASSVLGTGSHEQYF
TRBJ1-1	TRBV11-2	CASSSYRGTNTEAFF
TRBJ1-6	TRBV19	CASRTGQGPGLHF
TRBJ1-1	TRBV5-8	CASSSGTGLRDTEAFF
TRBJ2-5	TRBV7-8	CASSLPPSRQETQYF
TRBJ2-1	TRBV3-1/TRBV3-2	CASSRGTGGWFF
TRBJ2-7	TRBV5-1	CASSLDRDSYEQYF
TRBJ1-4	TRBV14	CASSQDPGERNEKLFF
TRBJ1-1	TRBV19	CASTRTRGEAFF
TRBJ1-2	TRBV6-5	CASRPGAYGYTF
TRBJ1-2	TRBV5-1	CASSLDAKVPGYTF
TRBJ2-3	TRBV18	CASSPVRGYKDTQYF
TRBJ2-1	TRBV24-1	CATSDSRLGDEQFF
TRBJ1-1	TRBV27	CASSFLRGQGTVSTEAFF
TRBJ1-1	TRBV5-4	CASSFDAMNTEAFF
TRBJ2-5	TRBV7-6	CASSQPGQGGTETQYF
TRBJ2-7	TRBV6-2/TRBV6-3	CASSYIRPQTYEQYF
TRBJ2-2	TRBV4-1	CASSQPGTGGSYTGELFF
TRBJ2-7	TRBV5-4	CASSYENGKQYF
TRBJ1-1	TRBV7-9	CASSFRTERNTEAFF
TRBJ1-2	TRBV21-1	CASSKKAGCNGYTF
TRBJ2-4	TRBV1	CTSSRYLAGPGKNIQYF
TRBJ2-7	TRBV28	CASTSPGLAVYEQYF